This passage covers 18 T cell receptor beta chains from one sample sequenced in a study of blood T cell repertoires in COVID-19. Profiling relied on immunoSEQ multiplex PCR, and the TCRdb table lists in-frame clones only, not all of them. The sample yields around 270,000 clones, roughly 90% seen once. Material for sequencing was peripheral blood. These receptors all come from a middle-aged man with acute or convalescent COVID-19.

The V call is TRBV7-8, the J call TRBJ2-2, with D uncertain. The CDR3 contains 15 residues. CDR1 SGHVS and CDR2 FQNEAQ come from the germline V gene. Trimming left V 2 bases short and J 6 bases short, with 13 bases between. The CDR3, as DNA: TGTGCCAGCAGCTTAAATTCATTGACTGCCGGGGAGCTGTTTTTT. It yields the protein CASSLNSLTAGELFF. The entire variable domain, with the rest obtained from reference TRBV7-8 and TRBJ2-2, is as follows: GAGVSQSPRYKVAKRGQDVALRCDPISGHVSLFWYQQALGQGPEFLTYFQNEAQLDKSGLPSDRFFAERPEGSVSTLKIQRTQQEDSAVYLCASSLNSLTAGELFFGEGSRLTVL.

CDR3 bases: TGTGCCAGCAGCCAAGGGCTAGCGGGGTTATCCTACGAGCAGTACTTC. Protein: CASSQGLAGLSYEQYF. The chain uses TRBV3-1 (or the pseudogene TRBV3-2) and TRBJ2-7, with TRBD2 matching over 9 bases. Per the germline V gene, CDR1 is LGHDT and CDR2 is YNNKEL (reference sequence). V lost 1 base and J lost 1; bases outside the gene matches: 5. CDR3 length: 16 residues.

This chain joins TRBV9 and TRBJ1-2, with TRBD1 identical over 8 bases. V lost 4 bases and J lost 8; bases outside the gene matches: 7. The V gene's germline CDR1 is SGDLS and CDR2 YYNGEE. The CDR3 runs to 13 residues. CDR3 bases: TGTGCCAGCAGCCCCCTTGGGACAGGCGGCTACACCTTC. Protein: CASSPLGTGGYTF.

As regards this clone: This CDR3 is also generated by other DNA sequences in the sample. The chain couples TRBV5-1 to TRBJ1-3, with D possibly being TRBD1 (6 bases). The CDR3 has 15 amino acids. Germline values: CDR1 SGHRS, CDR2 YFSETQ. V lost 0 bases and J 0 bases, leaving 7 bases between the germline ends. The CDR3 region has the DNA TGCGCCAGCAGCTTGGACAGGGTCTCTGGAAACACCATATATTTT. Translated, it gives CASSLDRVSGNTIYF.

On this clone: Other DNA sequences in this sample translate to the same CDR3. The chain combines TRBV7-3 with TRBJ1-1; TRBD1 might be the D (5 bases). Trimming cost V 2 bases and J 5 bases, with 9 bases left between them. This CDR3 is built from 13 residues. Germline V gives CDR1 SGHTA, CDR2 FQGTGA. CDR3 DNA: TGTGCCAGCAGCTTAGGGGGAGGGACTGAAGCTTTCTTT. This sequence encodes CASSLGGGTEAFF.

The CDR3 loop reads CASSEDRYYGYTF. In DNA form, the CDR3 reads TGTGCCAGCAGTGAAGACAGGTACTATGGCTACACCTTC. The genes are TRBV6-1 and TRBJ1-2, with D tentatively TRBD1 (5 bases). CDR3 length equals 13 residues. Trimming removed 1 base from V and 3 bases from J, with 6 bases in between. Looked up from germline, CDR1 is MNHNS and CDR2 is SASEGT.

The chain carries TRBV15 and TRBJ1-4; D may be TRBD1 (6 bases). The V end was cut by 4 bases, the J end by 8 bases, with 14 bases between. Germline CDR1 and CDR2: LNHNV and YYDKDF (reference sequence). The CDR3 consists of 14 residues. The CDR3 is CATSTRAGEEKLFF. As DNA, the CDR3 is TGTGCCACCAGCACCCGGGCAGGGGAGGAAAAACTGTTTTTT.

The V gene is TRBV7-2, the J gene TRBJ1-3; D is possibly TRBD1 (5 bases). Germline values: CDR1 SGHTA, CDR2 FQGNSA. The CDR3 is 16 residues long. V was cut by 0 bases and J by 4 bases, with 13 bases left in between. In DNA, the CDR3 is TGTGCCAGCAGCTTAGCGGCCAGGGCATCGGGAAACACCATATATTTT. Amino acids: CASSLAARASGNTIYF. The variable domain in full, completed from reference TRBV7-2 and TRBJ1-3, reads GAGVSQSPSNKVTEKGKDVELRCDPISGHTALYWYRQSLGQGLEFLIYFQGNSAPDKSGLPSDRFSAERTGGSVSTLTIQRTQQEDSAVYLCASSLAARASGNTIYFGEGSWLTVV.

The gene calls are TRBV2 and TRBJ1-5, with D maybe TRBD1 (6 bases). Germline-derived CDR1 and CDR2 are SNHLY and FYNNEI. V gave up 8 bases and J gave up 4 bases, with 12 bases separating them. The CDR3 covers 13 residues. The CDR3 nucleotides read TGTGCCAGCGGGACATTACTAAATCAGCCCCAGCATTTT. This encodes CASGTLLNQPQHF.

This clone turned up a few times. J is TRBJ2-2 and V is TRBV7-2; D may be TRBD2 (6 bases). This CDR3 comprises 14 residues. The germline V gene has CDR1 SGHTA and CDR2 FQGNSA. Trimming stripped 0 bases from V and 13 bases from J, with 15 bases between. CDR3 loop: CASSLARWQGGLFF. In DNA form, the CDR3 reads TGTGCCAGCAGCTTAGCAAGGTGGCAGGGAGGGCTGTTTTTT.

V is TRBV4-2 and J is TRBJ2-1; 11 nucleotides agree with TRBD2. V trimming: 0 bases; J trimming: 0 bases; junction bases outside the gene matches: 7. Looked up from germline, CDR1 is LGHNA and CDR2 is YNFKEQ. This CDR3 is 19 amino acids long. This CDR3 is CASSQEVSGGAGSYNEQFF. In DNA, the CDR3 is TGTGCCAGCAGCCAAGAGGTTAGCGGGGGGGCCGGCTCCTACAATGAGCAGTTCTTC.

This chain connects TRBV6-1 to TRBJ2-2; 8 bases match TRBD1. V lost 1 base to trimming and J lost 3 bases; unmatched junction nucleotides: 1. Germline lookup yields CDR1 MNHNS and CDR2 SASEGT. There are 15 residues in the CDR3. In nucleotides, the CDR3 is TGTGCCAGCAGTGAAGGGACAGGGCACACCGGGGAGCTGTTTTTT. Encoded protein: CASSEGTGHTGELFF.

The CDR3 region is CASGRGSAGYTF. The CDR3 DNA follows: TGTGCCAGCGGGAGAGGGTCCGCTGGCTACACCTTC. This chain uses TRBV6-5 with TRBJ1-2; D uncertain. Trimming took 8 bases from V and 7 from J, leaving 14 bases between them. The CDR3 totals 12 residues. Germline CDR1 reads MNHEY; CDR2 reads SVGAGI.

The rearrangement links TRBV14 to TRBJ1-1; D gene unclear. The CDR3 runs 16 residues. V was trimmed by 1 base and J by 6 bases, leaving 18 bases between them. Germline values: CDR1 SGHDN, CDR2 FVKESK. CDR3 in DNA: TGTGCCAGCAGCCAAGGCTTGCGGGGAAATCGCCCTGAAGCTTTCTTT. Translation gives CASSQGLRGNRPEAFF.

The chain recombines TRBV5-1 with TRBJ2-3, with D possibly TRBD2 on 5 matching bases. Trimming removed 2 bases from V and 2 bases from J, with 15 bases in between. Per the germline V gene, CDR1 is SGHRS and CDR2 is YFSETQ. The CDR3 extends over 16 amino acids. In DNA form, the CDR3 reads TGCGCCAGCAGCTTTCGCGGGCGATCTCCCACAGATACGCAGTATTTT. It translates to CASSFRGRSPTDTQYF.

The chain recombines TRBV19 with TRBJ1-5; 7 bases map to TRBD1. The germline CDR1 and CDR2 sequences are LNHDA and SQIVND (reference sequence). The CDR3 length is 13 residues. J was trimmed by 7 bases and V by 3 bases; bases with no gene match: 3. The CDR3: CASSMLGGQPQHF. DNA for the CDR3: TGTGCCAGTAGTATGCTAGGGGGCCAGCCCCAGCATTTT.

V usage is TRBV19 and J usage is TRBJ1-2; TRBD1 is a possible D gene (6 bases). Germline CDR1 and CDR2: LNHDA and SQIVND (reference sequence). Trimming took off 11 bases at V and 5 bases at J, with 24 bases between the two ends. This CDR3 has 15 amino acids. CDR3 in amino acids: CAGPRGGQLPYGYTF. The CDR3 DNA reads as TGTGCCGGCCCCCGGGGGGGGCAGTTACCTTATGGCTACACCTTC.

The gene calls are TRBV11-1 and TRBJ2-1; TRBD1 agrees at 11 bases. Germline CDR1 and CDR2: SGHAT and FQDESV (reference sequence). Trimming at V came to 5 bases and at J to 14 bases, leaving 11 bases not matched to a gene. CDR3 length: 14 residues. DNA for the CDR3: TGTGCCAGCAGCCTCCGGGACAGGGGGTCGGGGGAGTTCTTC. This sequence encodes CASSLRDRGSGEFF.